This is a list of T cell receptor beta chains from one sample in a study of blood T cell repertoires in COVID-19. Data came from immunoSEQ multiplex PCR; TCRdb stores just in-frame clones and leaves some out. The table lists about 150,000 clones, roughly four fifths of them singletons. Material: peripheral blood. Receptors were obtained from a man in his 70s who had recovered from COVID-19. Each CDR3 is given with its conserved first and last residue. Fields, in order: clone size, D gene, J gene, V gene, CDR3 DNA, CDR3 protein. D genes are given only for firm matches. The size of a clone is reported for some rows only, either as once, few or many, or as a class for expanded clones.

NA NA TRBJ2-1 TRBV9 TGTGCCAGCAGCGTAGCTGAGGCGGGATATGAGCAGTTCTTC CASSVAEAGYEQFF
NA NA TRBJ1-6 TRBV18 TGTGCCAGCTCACCACCCGGGTCCCTTGATTCACCCCTCCACTTT CASSPPGSLDSPLHF
NA TRBD2 TRBJ2-6 TRBV5-1 TGCGCCAGCAGCTTGGATCCTAGCGGCTCTGGGGCCAACGTCCTGACTTTC CASSLDPSGSGANVLTF
NA NA TRBJ2-3 TRBV5-1 TGCGCCAGCAGCTTAGGGGCCGCAAGGACGCAGTATTTT CASSLGAARTQYF
once NA TRBJ2-5 TRBV7-7 TGTGCTAGCAGCTTAGCCCCGGGGGAGACCCAGTACTTC CASSLAPGETQYF
NA NA TRBJ2-7 TRBV30 TGTGCCTGGAGTGTACTACAGGGTACCTACGAGCAGTACTTC CAWSVLQGTYEQYF
NA NA TRBJ1-2 TRBV5-6 TGTGCCAGCTCTGACAGAGCTAACTATGGCTACACCTTC CASSDRANYGYTF
NA NA TRBJ1-1 TRBV28 TGTGCCAGCAGTTTATCAGCAGGGGTAAACACTGAAGCTTTCTTT CASSLSAGVNTEAFF
NA TRBD2 TRBJ2-1 TRBV10-1 TGCGCCAGCAGTGCGGAGCGGGGGAGCTCCTACAATGAGCAGTTCTTC CASSAERGSSYNEQFF
few NA TRBJ2-4 TRBV28 TGTGCCAGCAGCCCCGGTGATAGCGGCTGGAACATTCAGTACTTC CASSPGDSGWNIQYF
NA NA TRBJ2-7 TRBV28 TGTGCCAGCAGTTTATTACAGGGCTACGAGCAGTACTTC CASSLLQGYEQYF
NA NA TRBJ1-2 TRBV6-1 TGTGCCAGCAGTGACCGGGAAAATAACTATGGCTACACCTTC CASSDRENNYGYTF
NA NA TRBJ2-2 TRBV30 TGTGCCTGGAGTCCCCAGGGCACCGGGGAGCTGTTTTTT CAWSPQGTGELFF